The 10 T cell receptor beta chains given below trace back to one sample, sequenced in a study of blood T cell repertoires in COVID-19 (dated by TCRdb to the early 2020s). Library construction relied on the immunoSEQ multiplex PCR assay. Held by TCRdb, this immuneACCESS table contains in-frame sequences only and omits some clones. Under half of the omission traces to an unresolved V gene where checked; the cause of the rest is unknown. This sample is represented by about 120,000 clones; over 75% of them were singletons. The ten largest account for 1.2% of the sample. The source material was peripheral blood. These receptors all stem from a woman of 80 years or more with acute or convalescent COVID-19.

The chain has TRBV4-1 and TRBJ1-3, with D perhaps TRBD1 (5 bases). The CDR3 contains 16 residues. V shed 0 bases and J shed 4 bases, with 13 bases lying between them. CDR1 and CDR2 from the germline V gene are MGHRA and YSYEKL. CDR3 sequence reads: CASSQERIREGNTIYF. The DNA of the CDR3 is TGCGCCAGCAGCCAAGAAAGAATCAGGGAAGGAAACACCATATATTTT.

The V and J genes are TRBV3-1 (or the pseudogene TRBV3-2) and TRBJ2-3; 8 nucleotides line up with TRBD2. Trimming cost V 3 bases and J 0 bases; bases outside gene matches: 2. Per germline, CDR1 LGHDT and CDR2 YNNKEL (reference sequence). The CDR3 sequence is 15 residues long. The CDR3 DNA reads TGTGCCAGCAGCCAGCGGGGGGAGAGCACAGATACGCAGTATTTT. Residues: CASSQRGESTDTQYF.

V and J are TRBV4-2 and TRBJ2-1; 12 nucleotides match TRBD2. The V gene's germline CDR1 is LGHNA and CDR2 YNFKEQ. The CDR3 totals 15 residues. V shed 3 bases, J shed 9 bases, and the junction held 6 bases outside the gene matches. CDR3 DNA sequence: TGTGCCAGCAGCCAGACTAGCGGGGGTGAGGTTGAGCAGTTCTTC. The encoded protein is CASSQTSGGEVEQFF.

This chain joins TRBV19 and TRBJ2-2; perhaps TRBD1 as D (6 bases). This CDR3 region has 15 residues. Trimming stripped 6 bases from V and 4 bases from J, with 15 bases between. CDR1 is LNHDA, CDR2 SQIVND, per germline (reference sequence). The CDR3 bases are TGTGCCAGTAGACCCCGGACAGCAGGCACCGGGGAGCTGTTTTTT. This gives the protein CASRPRTAGTGELFF.

The CDR3 DNA follows: TGTGCCAGCTCACCATTTCCCGGTTCGAGCTCTGGGGCCAACGTCCTGACTTTC. Protein product: CASSPFPGSSSGANVLTF. The chain couples TRBV18 to TRBJ2-6, with unresolved D. The germline V and J ends were trimmed by 2 bases and 0 bases, with 14 bases remaining between them. Germline lookup yields CDR1 KGHSH and CDR2 LQKENI. The CDR3 totals 18 residues. Variable domain in full (rest from reference TRBV18 and TRBJ2-6): NAGVMQNPRHLVRRRGQEARLRCSPMKGHSHVYWYRQLPEEGLKFMVYLQKENIIDESGMPKERFSAEFPKEGPSILRIQQVVRGDSAAYFCASSPFPGSSSGANVLTFGAGSRLTVL.

The chain combines TRBV27 with TRBJ2-7; 8 bases agree with TRBD2. Germline CDR1 and CDR2: MNHEY and SMNVEV (reference sequence). The CDR3 is made up of 13 amino acids. V lost 8 bases, J lost 5 bases, and 8 bases stayed unmatched. The DNA of the CDR3 is TGTGCCAGCCGCGTGGCGGGAGGACACGAGCAGTACTTC. Its protein is CASRVAGGHEQYF.

The rearrangement joins TRBV5-1 to TRBJ1-4, with 7 nucleotides matching TRBD1. The CDR3 runs to 14 residues. Trimming took 3 bases from V and 8 from J; bases not matched to a gene: 7. Germline V gene sequence: CDR1 SGHRS, CDR2 YFSETQ. CDR3 bases: TGCGCCAGCAGCTCACAGGGGATAGGGGAAAAACTGTTTTTT. As protein: CASSSQGIGEKLFF. The full variable domain, in which reference TRBV5-1 and TRBJ1-4 provide the parts outside the CDR3, is KAGVTQTPRYLIKTRGQQVTLSCSPISGHRSVSWYQQTPGQGLQFLFEYFSETQRNKGNFPGRFSGRQFSNSRSEMNVSTLELGDSALYLCASSSQGIGEKLFFGSGTQLSVL.

This chain joins TRBV5-4 and TRBJ2-7; 8 positions agree with TRBD2. The CDR3 runs 13 residues. J gave up 0 bases and V 7 bases, and 3 bases lay outside the gene matches. Per germline, CDR1 SGHNT and CDR2 YYREEE (reference sequence). The CDR3 loop reads CASGTRGSYEQYF. The CDR3 nucleotides are TGTGCCAGCGGGACTAGAGGCTCCTACGAGCAGTACTTC.

The J gene is TRBJ2-3, the V gene TRBV4-1; D possibly corresponds to TRBD2 (5 bases). Germline lookup yields CDR1 MGHRA and CDR2 YSYEKL. Trimming took off 1 base at V and 2 bases at J, with 10 bases between the two ends. The CDR3 is 15 residues long. The CDR3 DNA sequence: TGCGCCAGCAGCCAAGTAGCGTCCTCCACAGATACGCAGTATTTT. Its translation is CASSQVASSTDTQYF.

This clone was picked up a small number of times. The rearrangement joins TRBV6-5 to TRBJ1-5, with 9 bases fitting TRBD1. V lost 6 bases and J lost 0; bases outside the gene matches: 3. Germline lookup yields CDR1 MNHEY and CDR2 SVGAGI. There are 15 residues in the CDR3. The CDR3 DNA reads TGTGCCAGCAGGAGGACAGGGGATAGCAATCAGCCCCAGCATTTT. Translated: CASRRTGDSNQPQHF.